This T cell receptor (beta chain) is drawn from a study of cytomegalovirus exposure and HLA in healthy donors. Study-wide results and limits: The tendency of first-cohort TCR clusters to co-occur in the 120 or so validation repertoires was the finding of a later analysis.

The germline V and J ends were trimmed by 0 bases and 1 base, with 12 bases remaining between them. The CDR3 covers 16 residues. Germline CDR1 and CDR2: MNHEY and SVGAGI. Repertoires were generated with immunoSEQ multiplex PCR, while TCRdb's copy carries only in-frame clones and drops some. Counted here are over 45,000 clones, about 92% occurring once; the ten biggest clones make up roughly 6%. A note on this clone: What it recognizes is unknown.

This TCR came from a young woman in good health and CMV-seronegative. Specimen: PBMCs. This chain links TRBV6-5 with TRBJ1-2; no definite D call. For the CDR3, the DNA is TGTGCCAGCAGTTACTCGGATCCCGGCGGTAACTATGGCTACACCTTC. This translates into CASSYSDPGGNYGYTF.